This T cell receptor (beta chain) appears in the sequencing data of a study of CD8 T cells in Susac syndrome (dated by TCRdb to 2018 to 2020). Regarding the research as a whole: Among the Susac syndrome patients who were sequenced, clinically active disease was present in over 5 and clinical remission was observed in under ten. Repertoire sequencing was used to test whether CD8+ T cell activation and differentiation in Susac syndrome was antigen driven. At blood withdrawal, Susac syndrome patients were therapy-naive, treated with corticosteroids (with IVIg additionally given to some), or treated with IVIg alone.

V loses 3 bases of germline sequence and J loses 5 bases, and the interval between the two ends is 13 bases. The CDR3 covers 14 residues, taking in both the cysteine and the phenylalanine. The entry retains the CDR3 DNA only, 42 bases that are in frame from base 1. CDR1 is given as MNHEY and CDR2 as SVGEGT, both from the germline V gene. Results and caveats for the whole study, not just this receptor: The CD4+ T cell repertoire of patients with Susac syndrome showed no detectable clonal expansion. The TCR sequencing and HLA analysis was acknowledged to have included a relatively small number of individuals.

Peripheral blood CD8+ and CD4+ T cells from healthy donors, Susac syndrome patients and multiple sclerosis patients were profiled by high-throughput TCR beta sequencing. Recently defined diagnostic criteria for definite or probable disease were met by the Susac syndrome patients. CD8+ TEMRA cells were enriched by FACS, while bulk CD8+ and CD4+ T cells were purified by magnetic negative isolation. Blood was drawn into EDTA tubes, processed within 24 hours, and PBMCs were isolated by density gradient centrifugation. PBMCs intended for TCR sequencing were frozen in liquid nitrogen and were later thawed in a 37 degrees C water bath. A purity of at least 90% was achieved for sorted or isolated CD4+, CD8+ and CD8+ TEMRA cells. RNA was extracted with the RNeasy kit and 0.5 to 1 ug was reverse transcribed using random hexamers. The immunoSEQ multiplex PCR assay, which covers 54 Vbeta and 13 Jbeta segments, was used to amplify TCR beta CDR3 regions. PCR amplification bias was corrected using a synthetic template baseline for primer optimization and computational correction. Under the source paper's analysis protocol: Reads were annotated to V, D and J genes per IMGT and analyzed with immunoSEQ Analyzer, keeping only productive sequences. Clonality was calculated as one minus the Shannon entropy normalized by log2 of the number of productive unique sequences. For each patient and control, public and private clones were evaluated among the 100 most prevalent clones. Clones were defined as Susac-specific if absent from the healthy and MS cohorts, from roughly 1,100 published viral clones and from other ImmuneACCESS disease sequences. The public reads were run again by TCRdb, first through fastp at Q25 and then through MiXCR, and only productive beta chains were kept. Identical CDR3 protein sequences are pooled into one entry, listed with their most common genes and DNA. In this record, the V and J calls reflect TCRdb's handling and not the investigators' own analysis. Counted in this sample were more than 150,000 distinct CDR3 sequences; 90% to 96% of them appeared once. The top ten clonotypes cover about 0.12% of the sample.

As regards this clonotype: What antigen it recognizes has not been identified. Base qualities are not provided; no much larger clone lies one nucleotide away.

The receptor comes from a human donor with Susac syndrome. The chain joins TRBV6-2 or TRBV6-3 to TRBJ1-1, and perhaps TRBD1 as D gene, on 5 matching bases. The specimen was CD4+ T cells from PBMCs. The CDR3 reads CASSYQGQGTEAFF. The nucleotide sequence reads TGTGCCAGCAGTTATCAGGGCCAAGGGACTGAAGCTTTCTTT.